This is a list of T cell receptor beta chains from one sample in a study of blood T cell repertoires in COVID-19. Assay used: immunoSEQ multiplex PCR; TCRdb lists only in-frame clones, some missing. The profile covers over 200,000 clones, with about 90% appearing a single time and 1.9% taken by the ten largest. Sequenced input: peripheral blood. The receptors were sampled from a man aged 35 to 55 with active or convalescent COVID-19. Each CDR3 is given with its conserved first and last residue. The D gene is left open where the match is weak. Size tells how often a clone was seen (once, few, many) or the class of an expanded clone, and some rows leave it out.

v_call	j_call	d_call	clone_size	cdr3_aa	cdr3_nt
TRBV19	TRBJ2-7	.	.	CASSSGIPYEQYF	TGTGCCAGTAGCTCGGGGATTCCCTACGAGCAGTACTTC
TRBV2	TRBJ1-5	TRBD1	.	CASGPEGQGFGYSNQPQHF	TGTGCCAGCGGCCCCGAGGGACAGGGGTTTGGGTATAGCAATCAGCCCCAGCATTTT
TRBV7-2	TRBJ2-7	.	.	CASSLRTFYEQYF	TGTGCCAGCAGCTTGCGGACTTTTTACGAGCAGTACTTC
TRBV7-3	TRBJ2-3	.	.	CASSLLGPSNTDTQYF	TGTGCCAGCAGCTTATTAGGGCCTAGCAACACAGATACGCAGTATTTT
TRBV9	TRBJ2-6	TRBD2	.	CASSVREGTGANVLTF	TGTGCCAGCAGCGTTCGGGAGGGGACTGGGGCCAACGTCCTGACTTTC
TRBV7-8	TRBJ1-6	.	once	CASSSGEGSYNSPLHF	TGTGCCAGCAGTTCAGGGGAGGGCTCCTATAATTCACCCCTCCACTTT
TRBV27	TRBJ1-1	.	.	CASNLHGGLKTEAFF	TGTGCCAGCAACCTCCACGGGGGATTGAAGACTGAAGCTTTCTTT
TRBV6-6	TRBJ2-6	TRBD1	.	CASSPGTASSGANVLTF	TGTGCCAGCAGTCCTGGGACAGCCTCCTCTGGGGCCAACGTCCTGACTTTC
TRBV28	TRBJ1-2	.	.	CASSFQGSNYGYTF	TGTGCCAGCAGTTTCCAGGGTTCTAACTATGGCTACACCTTC
TRBV7-9	TRBJ1-6	TRBD1	.	CASSVGTGGDSPLHF	TGTGCCAGCAGCGTCGGGACAGGGGGTGATTCACCCCTCCACTTT